The TCR beta chain under discussion was sequenced for a study of tumor-infiltrating lymphocytes in primary liver carcinoma. Study-wide results and limits: Top-250-clone fractions were significantly higher in tumors than in blood (p = 0.039).

On this clonotype: The antigen is undetermined. The junction departs from germline at one end; a sequencing error may be responsible.

The authors made TCR beta cDNA from roughly 480 ng total RNA with a constant-region primer. Slightly modified ARM-PCR served as the procedure for the TCR beta libraries. These libraries came from three rounds of nested multiplex PCR. Primers for the first two PCR rounds were TRBV1-TRBV30 forward primers and a C-beta reverse primer (around 10 cycles per round). Via MiXCR, TCRdb re-called the multiplex PCR reads, giving one row per CDR3 protein. The data show around 330,000 distinct CDR3 sequences, around three fifths seen once. This CDR3 contains 15 residues. From germline, CDR1 is SGHAT and CDR2 FQNNGV. It was unsorted whole blood that yielded blood RNA, and germline DNA was also extracted.

This clonotype was sampled from a man aged 35-49 years with primary liver carcinoma and hepatitis B virus infection. The chain carries TRBV11-2 and TRBJ2-3; weak D call: TRBD2 (6 bases). Sequencing input: peripheral blood. The CDR3 sequence is CASRLDYGSTDTQYF. The CDR3 DNA follows: TGTGCTAGCAGATTGGACTACGGGAGCACAGATACGCAGTATTTT.